This TCR beta chain comes out of a study of response to subunit inactivated influenza vaccine. This clonotype was observed a handful of times. The CDR3 loop spans 15 amino acids. Germline trimming cut 5 bases from V and 2 bases from J; bases unmatched to any gene: 6. Germline lookup yields CDR1 MNHEY and CDR2 SVGEGT. TCRdb re-analysed the RT-PCR reads in MiXCR, keeping a single row per CDR3 protein. The sample gives 600,000 to 850,000 distinct CDR3 sequences, approximately 15% of which show up once; approximately 7.6% is in the top ten. This sample comprised PBMCs from blood, obtained roughly 2 weeks before vaccination. The source is a man aged 45-60 years who received an inactivated influenza vaccine. The chain employs TRBV6-2 or TRBV6-3 and TRBJ2-1; the match to TRBD2 covers 7 bases. CDR3 nucleotide sequence: TGTGCCAGCAGTGCCTGGGGGGGACCCTACAATGAGCAGTTCTTC. This translates into CASSAWGGPYNEQFF.